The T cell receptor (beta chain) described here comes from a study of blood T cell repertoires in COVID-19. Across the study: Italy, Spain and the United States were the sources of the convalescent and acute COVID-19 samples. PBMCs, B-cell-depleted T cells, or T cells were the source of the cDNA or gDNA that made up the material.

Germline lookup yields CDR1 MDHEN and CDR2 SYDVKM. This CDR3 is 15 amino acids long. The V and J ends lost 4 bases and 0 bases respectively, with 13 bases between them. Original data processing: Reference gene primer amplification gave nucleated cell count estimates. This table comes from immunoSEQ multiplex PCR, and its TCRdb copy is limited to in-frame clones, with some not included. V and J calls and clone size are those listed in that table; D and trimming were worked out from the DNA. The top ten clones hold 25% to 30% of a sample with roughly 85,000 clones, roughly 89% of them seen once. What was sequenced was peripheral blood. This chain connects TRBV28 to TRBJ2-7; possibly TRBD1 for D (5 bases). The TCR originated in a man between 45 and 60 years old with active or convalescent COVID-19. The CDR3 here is CASSYPRQSSYEQYF. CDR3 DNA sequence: TGTGCCAGCAGTTACCCCCGACAGAGCTCCTACGAGCAGTACTTC.